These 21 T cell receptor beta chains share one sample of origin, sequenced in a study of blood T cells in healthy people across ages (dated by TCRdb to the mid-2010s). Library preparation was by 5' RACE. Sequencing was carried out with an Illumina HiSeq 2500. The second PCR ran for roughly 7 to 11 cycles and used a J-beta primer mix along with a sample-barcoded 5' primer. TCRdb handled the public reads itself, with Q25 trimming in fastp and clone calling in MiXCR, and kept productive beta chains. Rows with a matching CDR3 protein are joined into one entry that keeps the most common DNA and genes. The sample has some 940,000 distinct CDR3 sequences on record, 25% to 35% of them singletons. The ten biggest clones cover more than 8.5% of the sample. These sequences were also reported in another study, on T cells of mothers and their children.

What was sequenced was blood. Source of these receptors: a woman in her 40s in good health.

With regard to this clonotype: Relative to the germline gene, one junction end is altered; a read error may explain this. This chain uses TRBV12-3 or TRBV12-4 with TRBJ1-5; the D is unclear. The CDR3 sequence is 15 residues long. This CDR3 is CAGRLTDGPNQPQHF. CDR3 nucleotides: TGTGCCGGCAGGTTGACGGATGGACCCAATCAGCCCCAGCATTTT.

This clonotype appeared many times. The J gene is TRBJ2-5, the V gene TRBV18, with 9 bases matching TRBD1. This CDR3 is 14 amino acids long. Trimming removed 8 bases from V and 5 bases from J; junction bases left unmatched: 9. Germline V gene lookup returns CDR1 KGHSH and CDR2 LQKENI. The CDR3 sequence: CASSPGQGGETQYF. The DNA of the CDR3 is TGTGCCAGCAGCCCGGGACAGGGTGGGGAGACCCAGTACTTC.

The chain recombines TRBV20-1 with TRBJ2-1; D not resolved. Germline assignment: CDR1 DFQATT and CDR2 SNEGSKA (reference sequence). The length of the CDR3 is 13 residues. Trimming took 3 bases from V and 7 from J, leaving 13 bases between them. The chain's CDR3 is CSASPRARNEQFF. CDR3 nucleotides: TGCAGTGCTAGCCCTAGGGCGAGGAATGAGCAGTTCTTC.

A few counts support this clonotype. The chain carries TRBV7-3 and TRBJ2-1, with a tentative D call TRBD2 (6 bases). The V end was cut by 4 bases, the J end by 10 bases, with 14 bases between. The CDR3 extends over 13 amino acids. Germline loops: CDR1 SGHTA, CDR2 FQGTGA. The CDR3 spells CASSSRASDEQFF. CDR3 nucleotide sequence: TGTGCCAGCAGCTCCCGGGCTAGCGACGAGCAGTTCTTC.

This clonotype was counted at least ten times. The CDR3 is CASSLGLIQETQYF. The CDR3 bases are TGTGCCAGCAGCTTAGGGCTCATCCAAGAGACCCAGTACTTC. J is TRBJ2-5 and V is TRBV7-8; D ambiguous. The CDR3 is 14 amino acids. Germline V gene data show CDR1 as SGHVS and CDR2 as FQNEAQ. With 1 base removed from V and 1 base from J, the gap between germline ends came to 7 bases.

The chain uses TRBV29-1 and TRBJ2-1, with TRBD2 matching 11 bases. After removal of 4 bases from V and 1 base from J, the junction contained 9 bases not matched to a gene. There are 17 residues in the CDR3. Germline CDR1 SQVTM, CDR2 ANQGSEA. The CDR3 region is CSVGETSGELSYNEQFF. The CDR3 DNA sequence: TGCAGCGTTGGGGAGACTAGCGGGGAATTATCCTACAATGAGCAGTTCTTC.

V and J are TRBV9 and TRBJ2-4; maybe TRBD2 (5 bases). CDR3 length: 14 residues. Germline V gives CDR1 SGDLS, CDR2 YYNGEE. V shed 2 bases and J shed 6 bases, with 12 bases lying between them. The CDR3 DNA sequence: TGTGCCAGCAGCGTCTCGGGATTAACAAACATTCAGTACTTC. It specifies CASSVSGLTNIQYF. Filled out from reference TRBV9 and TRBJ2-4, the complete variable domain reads DSGVTQTPKHLITATGQRVTLRCSPRSGDLSVYWYQQSLDQGLQFLIQYYNGEERAKGNILERFSAQQFPDLHSELNLSSLELGDSALYFCASSVSGLTNIQYFGAGTRLSVL.

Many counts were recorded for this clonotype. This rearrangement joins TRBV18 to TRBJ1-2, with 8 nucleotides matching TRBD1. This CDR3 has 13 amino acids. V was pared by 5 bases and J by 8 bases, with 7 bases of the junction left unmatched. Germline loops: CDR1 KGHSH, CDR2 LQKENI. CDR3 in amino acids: CASSSQGAEGYTF. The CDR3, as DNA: TGTGCCAGCTCATCTCAGGGGGCGGAAGGCTACACCTTC.

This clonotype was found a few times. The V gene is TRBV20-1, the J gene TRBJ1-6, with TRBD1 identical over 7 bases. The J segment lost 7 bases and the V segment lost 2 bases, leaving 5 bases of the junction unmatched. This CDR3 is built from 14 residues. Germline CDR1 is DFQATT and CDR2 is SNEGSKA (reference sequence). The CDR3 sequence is CSARKGTANSPLHF. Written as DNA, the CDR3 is TGCAGTGCTAGAAAGGGGACAGCCAATTCACCCCTCCACTTT.

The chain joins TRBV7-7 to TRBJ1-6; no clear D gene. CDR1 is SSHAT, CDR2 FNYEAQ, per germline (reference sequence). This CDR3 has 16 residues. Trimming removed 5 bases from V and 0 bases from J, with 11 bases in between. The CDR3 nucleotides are TGTGCCAGCAGCCCAACACGGAGCTCCTATAATTCACCCCTCCACTTT. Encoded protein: CASSPTRSSYNSPLHF.

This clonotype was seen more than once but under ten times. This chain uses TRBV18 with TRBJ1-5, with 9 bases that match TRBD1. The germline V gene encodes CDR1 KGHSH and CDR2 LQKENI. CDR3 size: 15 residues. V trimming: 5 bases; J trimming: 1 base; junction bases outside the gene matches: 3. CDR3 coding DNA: TGTGCCAGCTCAGAAGGGACAGGGAGCAATCAGCCCCAGCATTTT. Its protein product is CASSEGTGSNQPQHF.

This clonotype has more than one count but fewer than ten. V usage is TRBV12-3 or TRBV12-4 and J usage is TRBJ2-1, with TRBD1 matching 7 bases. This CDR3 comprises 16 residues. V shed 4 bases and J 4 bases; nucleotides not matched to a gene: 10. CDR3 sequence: CASSSYRGRAYNEQFF. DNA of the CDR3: TGTGCCAGCAGTTCATACAGGGGAAGAGCTTACAATGAGCAGTTCTTC.

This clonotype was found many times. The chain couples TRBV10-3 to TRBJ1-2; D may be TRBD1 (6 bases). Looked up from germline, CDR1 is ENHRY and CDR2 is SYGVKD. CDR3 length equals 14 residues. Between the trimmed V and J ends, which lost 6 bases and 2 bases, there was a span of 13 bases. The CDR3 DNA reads TGTGCCATCAGCGTTGGACAGTTGAACTATGGCTACACCTTC. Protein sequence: CAISVGQLNYGYTF.

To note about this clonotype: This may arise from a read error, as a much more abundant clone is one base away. The chain's CDR3 is CASSFDRAHNSPLHF. The CDR3 DNA reads as TGTGCCAGCAGCTTTGACAGAGCCCATAATTCACCCCTCCACTTT. J is TRBJ1-6 and V is TRBV7-2; tentatively, D is TRBD1 (5 bases). This CDR3 has 15 residues. Germline loops: CDR1 SGHTA, CDR2 FQGNSA. V dropped 3 bases and J dropped 5 bases, with 11 bases sitting between them.

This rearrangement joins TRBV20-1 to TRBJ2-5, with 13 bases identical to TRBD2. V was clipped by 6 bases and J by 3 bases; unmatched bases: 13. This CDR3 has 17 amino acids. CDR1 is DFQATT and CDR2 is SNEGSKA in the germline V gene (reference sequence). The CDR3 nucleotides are TGCAGTGCCACGGGACAGGCTGGACTAGCGGGAGAAGAGACCCAGTACTTC. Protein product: CSATGQAGLAGEETQYF.

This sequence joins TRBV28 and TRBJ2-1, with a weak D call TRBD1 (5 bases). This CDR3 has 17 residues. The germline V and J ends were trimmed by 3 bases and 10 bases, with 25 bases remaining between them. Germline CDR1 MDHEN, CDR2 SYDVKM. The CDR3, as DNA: TGTGCCAGCAGTTTTACCGGCAGGGTATCTGGATTTGGCGAGCAGTTCTTC. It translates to CASSFTGRVSGFGEQFF.

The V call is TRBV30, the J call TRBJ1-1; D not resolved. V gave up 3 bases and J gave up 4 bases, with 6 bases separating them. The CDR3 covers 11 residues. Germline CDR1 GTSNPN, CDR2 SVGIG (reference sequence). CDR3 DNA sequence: TGTGCCTGGAGGGACCCCACTGAAGCTTTCTTT. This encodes CAWRDPTEAFF.

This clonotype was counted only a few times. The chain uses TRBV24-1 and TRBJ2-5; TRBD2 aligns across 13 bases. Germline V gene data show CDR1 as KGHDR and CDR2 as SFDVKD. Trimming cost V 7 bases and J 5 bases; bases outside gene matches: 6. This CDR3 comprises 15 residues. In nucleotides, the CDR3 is TGTGCCACCAGCCCGGGACTAGCGGGGCAGGAGACCCAGTACTTC. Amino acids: CATSPGLAGQETQYF.

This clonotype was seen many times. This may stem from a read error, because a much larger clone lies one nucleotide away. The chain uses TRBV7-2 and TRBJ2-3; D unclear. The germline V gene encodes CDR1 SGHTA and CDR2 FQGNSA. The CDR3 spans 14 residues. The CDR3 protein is CACSYTTGTDTQYF. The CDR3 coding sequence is TGTGCCTGCAGCTACACTACTGGCACAGATACGCAGTATTTT.

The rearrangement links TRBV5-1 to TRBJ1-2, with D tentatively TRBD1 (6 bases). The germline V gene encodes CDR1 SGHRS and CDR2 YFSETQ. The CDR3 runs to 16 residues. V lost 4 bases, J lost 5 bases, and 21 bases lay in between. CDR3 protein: CASSKITGLELYGYTF. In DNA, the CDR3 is TGCGCCAGCAGCAAAATTACAGGGTTGGAACTGTATGGCTACACCTTC.

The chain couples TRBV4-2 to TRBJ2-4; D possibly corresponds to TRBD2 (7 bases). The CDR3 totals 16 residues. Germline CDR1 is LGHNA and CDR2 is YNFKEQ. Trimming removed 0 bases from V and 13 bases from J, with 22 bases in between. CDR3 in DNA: TGTGCCAGCAGCCAAGATGGGGGGGGGCCCTACAATGAGCAGTACTTC. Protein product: CASSQDGGGPYNEQYF.